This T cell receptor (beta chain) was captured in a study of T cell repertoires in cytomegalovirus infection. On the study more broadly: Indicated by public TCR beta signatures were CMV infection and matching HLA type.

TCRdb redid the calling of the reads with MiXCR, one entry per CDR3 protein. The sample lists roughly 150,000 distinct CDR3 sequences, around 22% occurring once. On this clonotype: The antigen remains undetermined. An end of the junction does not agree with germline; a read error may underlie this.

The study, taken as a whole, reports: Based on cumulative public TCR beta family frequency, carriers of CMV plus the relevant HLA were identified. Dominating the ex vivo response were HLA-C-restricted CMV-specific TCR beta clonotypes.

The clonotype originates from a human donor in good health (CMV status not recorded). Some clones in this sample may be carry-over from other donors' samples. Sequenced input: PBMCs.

For the CDR3, the DNA is TGTGCCAGCAGCTTATCCCCCAACAGGGTCTATCATTCACCCCTCCACTTT. It translates to CASSLSPNRVYHSPLHF. J is TRBJ1-6 and V is TRBV11-2, with D possibly matching TRBD1 (6 bases). CDR3 size: 17 residues. The germline CDR1 and CDR2 sequences are SGHAT and FQNNGV.